The entry that follows covers one T cell receptor (beta chain) sequence. The sample belongs to a study of blood T cells in healthy people across ages. The authors ran a second PCR of 7 to 11 cycles using a sample-barcoded 5' primer and a J-beta primer mix. MiXCR, run by TCRdb on the 5' RACE reads, gives a single entry per CDR3 protein. The sample lists 710,000 or so distinct CDR3 sequences, about a fifth occurring once. This CDR3 region has 18 residues. Trimming took off 2 bases at V and 3 bases at J, with 23 bases between the two ends. Germline CDR1 SGHRS, CDR2 YFSETQ. The receptor was isolated from a man in his 70s in good health. The sample comprised blood. The chain recombines TRBV5-1 with TRBJ2-5; possibly TRBD2 for D (6 bases). The CDR3 is CASSFPTKYLSGEETQYF. The CDR3 DNA reads as TGCGCCAGCAGCTTCCCCACTAAGTACCTTAGCGGAGAAGAGACCCAGTACTTC.